This T cell receptor beta chain appears in the sequencing data of a study of blood T cells in healthy people across ages. Together with a sample-barcoded 5' primer, a J-beta primer mix was included in a second PCR lasting 7 to 11 cycles. TCRdb fed the 5' RACE reads into MiXCR, producing one record per CDR3 protein. The sample includes fewer than 1.5 million distinct CDR3 sequences, 42% seen only once; the top ten take under 8%. This clonotype appeared a few times. CDR1 and CDR2 (germline): SNHLY, FYNNEI. The CDR3 runs to 17 residues. The junction had 11 bases not matched to a gene; V was cut back by 2 bases and J by 2 bases.

Material for sequencing was blood. The V gene is TRBV2, the J gene TRBJ2-5; 7 positions agree with TRBD2. This receptor was obtained from a woman aged 18-29 years in good health. CDR3 in amino acids: CASSEYWVERGQETQYF. The CDR3 DNA sequence: TGTGCCAGCAGTGAATACTGGGTCGAGCGGGGTCAAGAGACCCAGTACTTC.